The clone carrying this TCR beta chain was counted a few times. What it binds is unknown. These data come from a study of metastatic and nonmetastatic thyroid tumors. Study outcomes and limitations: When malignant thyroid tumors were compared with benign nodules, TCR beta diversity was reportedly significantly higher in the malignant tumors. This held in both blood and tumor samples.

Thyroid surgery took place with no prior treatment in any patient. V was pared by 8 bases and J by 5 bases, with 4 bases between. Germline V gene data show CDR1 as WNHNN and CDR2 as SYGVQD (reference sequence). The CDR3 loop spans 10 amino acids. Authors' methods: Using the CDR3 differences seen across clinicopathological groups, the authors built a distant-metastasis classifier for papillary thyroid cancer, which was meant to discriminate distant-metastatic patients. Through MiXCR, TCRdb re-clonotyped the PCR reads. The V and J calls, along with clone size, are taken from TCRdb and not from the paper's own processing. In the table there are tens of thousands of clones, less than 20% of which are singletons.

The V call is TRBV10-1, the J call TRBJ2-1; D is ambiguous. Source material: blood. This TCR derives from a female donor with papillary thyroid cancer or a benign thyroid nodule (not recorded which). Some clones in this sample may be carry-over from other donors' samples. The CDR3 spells CASGDNEQFF. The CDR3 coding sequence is TGCGCCAGCGGGGACAATGAGCAGTTCTTC.